Listed below are T cell receptor beta chains from one sample, sequenced in a study of blood T cell repertoires in COVID-19. Only in-frame clones appear in the TCRdb table, and some are missing; sequencing was by immunoSEQ multiplex PCR. Among 100,000 to 120,000 clones listed, more than 80% were seen once. Sequencing was done on a sample of peripheral blood. Receptor source: a woman aged 40-49 years with acute or convalescent COVID-19. The CDR3 runs from the conserved cysteine through the conserved F or W. The D gene is left open where the match is weak. Clone size is stated in some rows and not others, as once, few, many or a class when expanded.

j_call v_call d_call clone_size cdr3_aa cdr3_nt
TRBJ2-7 TRBV27 NA NA CASSLSGVPYEQYF TGTGCCAGCAGTTTATCAGGGGTTCCCTACGAGCAGTACTTC
TRBJ2-3 TRBV6-5 NA NA CASKSRVSTDTQYF TGTGCCAGCAAGTCGCGGGTCTCCACAGATACGCAGTATTTT
TRBJ1-2 TRBV24-1 TRBD1 NA CATNGLDPGQGDYGYTF TGTGCCACCAACGGCTTAGACCCGGGACAGGGGGACTATGGCTACACCTTC
TRBJ1-1 TRBV5-5 NA NA CASSLLTANTEAFF TGTGCCAGCAGCTTGTTGACAGCGAACACTGAAGCTTTCTTT
TRBJ2-3 TRBV25-1 TRBD1 NA CASSFHGTGGTDTQYF TGTGCCAGCTCCTTTCACGGGACAGGGGGCACAGATACGCAGTATTTT
TRBJ1-4 TRBV11-2 NA NA CASSPGFVRATNEKLFF TGTGCCAGCAGTCCAGGGTTCGTTCGGGCAACTAATGAAAAACTGTTTTTT
TRBJ1-2 TRBV6-5 TRBD1 NA CASSSGGESYGYTF TGTGCCAGCAGTTCAGGGGGCGAGAGCTATGGCTACACCTTC
TRBJ2-3 TRBV19 TRBD2 NA CASSATSGGLTDTQYF TGTGCCAGTAGTGCTACTAGCGGGGGCCTCACAGATACGCAGTATTTT
TRBJ2-1 TRBV2 TRBD2 NA CASDGGAGSNEQFF TGTGCCAGCGACGGGGGGGCAGGGTCAAATGAGCAGTTCTTC
TRBJ2-5 TRBV6-5 TRBD2 NA CASSPGGETQYF TGTGCCAGCTCCCCGGGGGGAGAGACCCAGTACTTC
TRBJ2-5 TRBV24-1 NA NA CATDVPPGLPGETQYF TGTGCCACCGATGTTCCACCGGGACTCCCTGGGGAGACCCAGTACTTC
TRBJ1-5 TRBV6-5 NA NA CASSYKGQQHF TGTGCCAGCAGCTATAAAGGACAGCAGCATTTT
TRBJ1-2 TRBV5-1 TRBD1 NA CASSAGQGEIVPANYGYTF TGCGCCAGCAGCGCGGGACAGGGTGAGATAGTACCCGCTAACTATGGCTACACCTTC
TRBJ2-3 TRBV7-2 TRBD2 NA CASSLSSTDRLAGSTQYF TGTGCCAGCAGCTTAAGCTCGACCGATAGACTAGCGGGGTCAACGCAGTATTTT
TRBJ1-2 TRBV18 TRBD1 NA CASSPRDRGPTGGYTF TGTGCCAGCTCACCCCGGGACAGGGGGCCTACGGGCGGCTACACCTTC
TRBJ1-6 TRBV19 NA NA CATKEGYNSPLHF TGTGCCACAAAGGAGGGCTATAATTCACCCCTCCACTTT
TRBJ1-6 TRBV2 NA few CASSGQGHSPLHF TGTGCCAGCAGTGGGCAGGGGCATTCACCCCTCCACTTT
TRBJ2-3 TRBV30 TRBD1 few CAWRGTGTTDTQYF TGTGCCTGGAGGGGGACAGGGACGACAGATACGCAGTATTTT
TRBJ2-5 TRBV7-2 TRBD2 NA CASSSQPPRLARQETQYF TGTGCCAGCAGTTCCCAACCCCCCCGACTAGCCCGTCAAGAGACCCAGTACTTC
TRBJ2-5 TRBV4-3 TRBD2 once CASSAAGGQETQYF TGCGCCAGCAGCGCAGCGGGGGGGCAAGAGACCCAGTACTTC
TRBJ1-6 TRBV4-1 NA NA CASTISTAADSPLHF TGCGCCAGCACAATATCAACAGCAGCAGATTCACCCCTCCACTTT
TRBJ2-3 TRBV5-1 NA NA CASSSGGALTDTQYF TGCGCCAGCAGCTCCGGCGGGGCTTTGACAGATACGCAGTATTTT
TRBJ1-6 TRBV30 TRBD1 NA CAWSATGLYNSPLHF TGTGCCTGGAGTGCGACAGGGCTCTATAATTCACCCCTCCACTTT
TRBJ2-7 TRBV5-1 TRBD2 NA CASSLSAGGTYEQYF TGCGCCAGCAGCTTGTCAGCGGGGGGCACCTACGAGCAGTACTTC
TRBJ2-7 TRBV4-2 NA NA CASSQYRFSYEQYF TGTGCCAGCAGCCAATACAGGTTCTCCTACGAGCAGTACTTC
TRBJ1-2 TRBV19 NA NA CATHDAGATYGYTF TGTGCCACCCACGATGCGGGGGCGACCTATGGCTACACCTTC
TRBJ1-4 TRBV3-1/TRBV3-2 TRBD1 NA CASSQAGTRGLFF TGTGCCAGCAGCCAGGCAGGAACCAGGGGGCTGTTTTTT
TRBJ1-2 TRBV2 NA NA CASSVENYGYTF TGTGCCAGCAGTGTGGAGAACTATGGCTACACCTTC
TRBJ1-4 TRBV19 NA NA CASSIAATNEKLFF TGTGCCAGTAGTATAGCAGCAACTAATGAAAAACTGTTTTTT
TRBJ2-5 TRBV2 NA NA CASSEGGSHQETQYF TGTGCCAGCAGCGAAGGCGGGTCTCACCAAGAGACCCAGTACTTC
TRBJ2-7 TRBV2 NA NA CASILGGSYEQYF TGTGCCAGCATTTTAGGCGGCTCCTACGAGCAGTACTTC
TRBJ1-6 TRBV20-1 TRBD1 once CSAAGGTPLHF TGCAGTGCGGCAGGGGGTACACCCCTCCACTTT
TRBJ2-7 TRBV7-9 TRBD2 NA CASSSTLAGEFYEQYF TGTGCCAGCAGCTCTACCCTAGCGGGGGAATTCTACGAGCAGTACTTC
TRBJ1-4 TRBV6-1 NA NA CASSEGGLGEKLFF TGTGCCAGCAGTGAGGGGGGGCTCGGCGAAAAACTGTTTTTT
TRBJ2-7 TRBV7-8 TRBD2 NA CASSFGRASYEQYF TGTGCCAGCAGCTTTGGGAGGGCCAGCTACGAGCAGTACTTC
TRBJ1-5 TRBV7-3 NA once CASSPSRTENQPQHF TGTGCCAGCAGCCCATCGCGGACTGAGAATCAGCCCCAGCATTTT
TRBJ1-1 TRBV5-1 TRBD1 NA CASSLTTGGNTEAFF TGCGCCAGCAGCTTGACGACAGGGGGGAACACTGAAGCTTTCTTT
TRBJ1-1 TRBV18 NA NA CASSPADREAFF TGTGCCAGCTCACCAGCAGACAGGGAAGCTTTCTTT
TRBJ1-2 TRBV19 NA NA CASSIAPQGYGYTF TGTGCCAGTAGTATAGCTCCCCAGGGCTATGGCTACACCTTC